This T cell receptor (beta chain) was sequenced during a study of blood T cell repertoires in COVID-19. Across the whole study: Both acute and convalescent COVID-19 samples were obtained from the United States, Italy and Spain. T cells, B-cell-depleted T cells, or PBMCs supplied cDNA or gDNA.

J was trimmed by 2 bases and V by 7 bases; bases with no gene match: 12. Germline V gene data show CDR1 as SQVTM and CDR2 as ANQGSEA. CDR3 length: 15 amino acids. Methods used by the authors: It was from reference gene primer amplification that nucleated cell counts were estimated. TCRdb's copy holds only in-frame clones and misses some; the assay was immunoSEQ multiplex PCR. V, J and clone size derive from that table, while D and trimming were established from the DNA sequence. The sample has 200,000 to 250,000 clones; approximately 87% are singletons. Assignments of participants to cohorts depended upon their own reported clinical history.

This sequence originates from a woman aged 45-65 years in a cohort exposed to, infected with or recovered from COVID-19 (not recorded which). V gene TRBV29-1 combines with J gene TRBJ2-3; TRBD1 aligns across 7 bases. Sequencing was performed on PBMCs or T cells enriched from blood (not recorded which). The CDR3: CSAKLYRGNTDTQYF. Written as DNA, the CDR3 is TGCAGCGCTAAACTTTACAGGGGCAACACAGATACGCAGTATTTT.